A selection of T cell receptor beta chains follows, all from one sample in a study of blood T cell repertoires in COVID-19. Clones were sequenced by immunoSEQ multiplex PCR, and TCRdb holds only the in-frame ones, with some missing. The repertoire includes a few hundred thousand clones, roughly 80% of them detected once, and 18% sits in the top ten. The sample consisted of peripheral blood. The receptors shown here come from an elderly woman with active or convalescent COVID-19. CDR3s include the opening cysteine and the closing phenylalanine or tryptophan. D genes are given only for firm matches. Size tells how often a clone was seen (once, few, many) or the class of an expanded clone, and some rows leave it out.

d_gene: .
v_gene: TRBV6-5
abundance: .
j_gene: TRBJ1-5
CDR3nt: TGTGCCAGCAAGATACAGGATAGCAATCAGCCCCAGCATTTT
CDR3aa: CASKIQDSNQPQHF

d_gene: .
v_gene: TRBV2
abundance: .
j_gene: TRBJ2-7
CDR3nt: TGTGCCAGCAGGCTTAACTACTACGAGCAGTACTTC
CDR3aa: CASRLNYYEQYF

d_gene: .
v_gene: TRBV5-4
abundance: .
j_gene: TRBJ1-2
CDR3nt: TGTGCCAGCAGCCGCGGGGAGGGCCTTTTCTATGGCTACACCTTC
CDR3aa: CASSRGEGLFYGYTF

d_gene: TRBD1
v_gene: TRBV18
abundance: once
j_gene: TRBJ2-5
CDR3nt: TGTGCCAGCTCACCGTTGTCGGACAGGACGTTCCAGTACTTC
CDR3aa: CASSPLSDRTFQYF

d_gene: TRBD1
v_gene: TRBV29-1
abundance: few
j_gene: TRBJ1-1
CDR3nt: TGCAGCGCGCAGGGGGCGCGAACTGAAGCTTTCTTT
CDR3aa: CSAQGARTEAFF

d_gene: .
v_gene: TRBV18
abundance: .
j_gene: TRBJ2-7
CDR3nt: TGTGCCAGCTCACCCAACGGAAGTCCGGGCGAGCAGTACTTC
CDR3aa: CASSPNGSPGEQYF

d_gene: .
v_gene: TRBV6-2/TRBV6-3
abundance: .
j_gene: TRBJ1-4
CDR3nt: TGTGCCAGCAGTTCCCGGGGGAGTGAAAAACTGTTTTTT
CDR3aa: CASSSRGSEKLFF

d_gene: .
v_gene: TRBV19
abundance: .
j_gene: TRBJ1-2
CDR3nt: TGTGCCAGTAGTGCAGGGGTCCCTGGCTACACCTTC
CDR3aa: CASSAGVPGYTF

d_gene: .
v_gene: TRBV7-3
abundance: few
j_gene: TRBJ2-5
CDR3nt: TGTGCCAGCAGCCCTTTGGGGAGCCAAGAGACCCAGTACTTC
CDR3aa: CASSPLGSQETQYF

d_gene: TRBD2
v_gene: TRBV5-1
abundance: .
j_gene: TRBJ2-5
CDR3nt: TGCGCCAGCAGCTTCCGCAGCGGGGCGTACCAAGAGACCCAGTACTTC
CDR3aa: CASSFRSGAYQETQYF

d_gene: .
v_gene: TRBV5-5
abundance: once
j_gene: TRBJ2-2
CDR3nt: TGTGCCAGCAGCTCCAGGGTAACGAACACCGGGGAGCTGTTTTTT
CDR3aa: CASSSRVTNTGELFF

d_gene: .
v_gene: TRBV7-9
abundance: .
j_gene: TRBJ2-7
CDR3nt: TGTGCCAGCAGCTTATTCGGGGGACGGCAGTACTTC
CDR3aa: CASSLFGGRQYF

d_gene: .
v_gene: TRBV7-3
abundance: .
j_gene: TRBJ2-2
CDR3nt: TGTGCCAGCAGCTTCTACGCGAACACCGGGGAGCTGTTTTTT
CDR3aa: CASSFYANTGELFF

d_gene: .
v_gene: TRBV30
abundance: .
j_gene: TRBJ2-3
CDR3nt: TGTGCCTGGAGTAGGGCCCGGGGGAGCACAGATACGCAGTATTTT
CDR3aa: CAWSRARGSTDTQYF

d_gene: .
v_gene: TRBV9
abundance: once
j_gene: TRBJ1-2
CDR3nt: TGTGCCAGCAGCGTCTCAGGGATGGGATATGGCTACACCTTC
CDR3aa: CASSVSGMGYGYTF

d_gene: .
v_gene: TRBV18
abundance: .
j_gene: TRBJ1-1
CDR3nt: TGTGCCAGCTCACCAACAAGAAACACTGAAGCTTTCTTT
CDR3aa: CASSPTRNTEAFF

d_gene: .
v_gene: TRBV11-3
abundance: .
j_gene: TRBJ1-1
CDR3nt: TGTGCCAGCAGCGTTGAGGGTGTGTCAGCTGAAGCTTTCTTT
CDR3aa: CASSVEGVSAEAFF

d_gene: TRBD2
v_gene: TRBV7-9
abundance: .
j_gene: TRBJ2-2
CDR3nt: TGTGCCAGCAGACGGGTAGCTAGCGGAAACACCGGGGAGCTGTTTTTT
CDR3aa: CASRRVASGNTGELFF

d_gene: TRBD1
v_gene: TRBV27
abundance: .
j_gene: TRBJ1-2
CDR3nt: TGTGCCAGCAGTGGGGACAGGGGGAAATATGGCTACACCTTC
CDR3aa: CASSGDRGKYGYTF

d_gene: TRBD2
v_gene: TRBV7-9
abundance: .
j_gene: TRBJ2-3
CDR3nt: TGTGCCAGCAGCCCGCCGGGACTAGCGATCACAGATACGCAGTATTTT
CDR3aa: CASSPPGLAITDTQYF